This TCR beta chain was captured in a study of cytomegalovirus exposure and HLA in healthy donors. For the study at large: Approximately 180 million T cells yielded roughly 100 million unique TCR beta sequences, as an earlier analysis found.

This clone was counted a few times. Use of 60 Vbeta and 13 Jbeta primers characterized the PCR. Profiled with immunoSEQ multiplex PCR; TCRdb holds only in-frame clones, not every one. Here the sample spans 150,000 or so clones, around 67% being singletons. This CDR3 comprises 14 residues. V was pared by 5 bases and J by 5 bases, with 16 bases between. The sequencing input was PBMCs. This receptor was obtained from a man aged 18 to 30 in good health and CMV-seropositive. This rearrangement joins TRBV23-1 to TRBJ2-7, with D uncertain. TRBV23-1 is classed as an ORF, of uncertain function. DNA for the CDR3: TGCGCCAGCAGTGTACCCCCTTTACTCCACGAGCAGTACTTC. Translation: CASSVPPLLHEQYF.